This T cell receptor beta chain appears in the sequencing data of a study of blood T cell repertoires in COVID-19. In the study overall: Samples of COVID-19 (acute and convalescent) were obtained from the United States, Italy and Spain. T cells, B-cell-depleted T cells, or PBMCs provided the cDNA or gDNA that served as material.

This clone was recorded once. Original processing methods: Estimation of nucleated cell counts was performed using reference gene primer amplification. The data were produced by immunoSEQ multiplex PCR, yet TCRdb's version contains in-frame clones alone and is incomplete. V and J calls and clone size are as listed in that table; D and trimming were resolved from the DNA. The repertoire holds 380,000 or so clones, with 65% to 90% as singletons. Germline V gene sequence: CDR1 SGHDT, CDR2 YYEEEE. J lost 6 bases, V lost 4 bases, and 7 bases had no gene match. CDR3 length: 14 residues. Enrollment of patients from Seattle took place during active infection, with longitudinal follow-up.

The genes are TRBV5-6 and TRBJ1-2; 9 nucleotides agree with TRBD1. Sequences were obtained from peripheral blood. This TCR came from a woman aged 55-75 years with COVID-19, enrolled during active disease. CDR3 DNA sequence: TGTGCCAGCAGCCCCGGGACAGGGTATCATGGCTACACCTTC. As protein: CASSPGTGYHGYTF.